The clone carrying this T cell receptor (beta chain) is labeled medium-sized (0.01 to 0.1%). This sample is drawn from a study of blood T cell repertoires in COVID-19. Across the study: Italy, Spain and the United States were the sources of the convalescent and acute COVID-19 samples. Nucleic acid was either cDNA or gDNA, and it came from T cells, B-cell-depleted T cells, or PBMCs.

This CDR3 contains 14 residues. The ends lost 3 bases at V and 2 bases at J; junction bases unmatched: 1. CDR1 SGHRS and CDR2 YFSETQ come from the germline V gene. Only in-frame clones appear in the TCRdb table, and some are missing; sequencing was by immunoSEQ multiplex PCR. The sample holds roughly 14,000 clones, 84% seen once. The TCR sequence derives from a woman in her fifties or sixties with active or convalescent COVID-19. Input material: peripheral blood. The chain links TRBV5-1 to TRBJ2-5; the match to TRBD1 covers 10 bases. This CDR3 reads CASSSDRGQETQYF. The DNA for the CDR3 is TGCGCCAGCAGCTCGGACAGGGGGCAAGAGACCCAGTACTTC. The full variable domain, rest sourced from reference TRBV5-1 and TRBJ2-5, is KAGVTQTPRYLIKTRGQQVTLSCSPISGHRSVSWYQQTPGQGLQFLFEYFSETQRNKGNFPGRFSGRQFSNSRSEMNVSTLELGDSALYLCASSSDRGQETQYFGPGTRLLVL.